The 13 T cell receptor beta chains below come from one sample, sequenced in a study of cytomegalovirus exposure and HLA in healthy donors. Primers for the PCR totalled 60 Vbeta and 13 Jbeta. This table comes from immunoSEQ multiplex PCR, and its TCRdb copy is limited to in-frame clones, with some not included. The data contain some 70,000 clones, 84% of them singletons. Sequenced sample: PBMCs. These receptors all come from a woman aged 50 to 60 in good health and CMV-seronegative.

This clone came up a few times. V and J are TRBV4-1 and TRBJ1-1; possible D gene TRBD1, 6 bases. V shed 5 bases and J shed 4 bases, with 14 bases lying between them. The V gene's germline CDR1 is MGHRA and CDR2 YSYEKL. There are 14 residues in the CDR3. The CDR3 spells CASSFTGYGTEAFF. The DNA of the CDR3 is TGCGCCAGCAGCTTTACAGGGTACGGCACTGAAGCTTTCTTT.

This clone has only one observation. The chain links TRBV5-1 to TRBJ2-5, with no clear D. This CDR3 spans 16 amino acids. CDR1 is SGHRS, CDR2 YFSETQ, per germline. V gave up 0 bases and J gave up 0 bases, with 12 bases separating them. The CDR3 DNA follows: TGCGCCAGCAGCTTGGATAGGCCACAGTACCAAGAGACCCAGTACTTC. Protein sequence: CASSLDRPQYQETQYF.

The V gene is TRBV6-6, the J gene TRBJ2-1; possible D gene TRBD2, 5 bases. CDR3 size: 13 residues. V lost 3 bases, J lost 12 bases, and 15 bases lay in between. In germline, CDR1 is MNHNY, CDR2 SVGAGI (reference sequence). The CDR3 spells CASSYRAGEGQFF. In DNA, the CDR3 is TGTGCCAGCAGTTATCGGGCGGGTGAGGGGCAGTTCTTC.

The V call is TRBV27, the J call TRBJ2-2, with TRBD2 identical over 9 bases. V gave up 1 base and J gave up 0 bases; unmatched junction bases: 6. Germline V gene lookup returns CDR1 MNHEY and CDR2 SMNVEV (reference sequence). This CDR3 region has 18 residues. The CDR3: CASSLFPSGASNTGELFF. In DNA, the CDR3 is TGTGCCAGCAGTTTATTCCCTAGCGGGGCCTCGAACACCGGGGAGCTGTTTTTT.

V gene TRBV15 combines with J gene TRBJ1-1; no firm D call. Trimming removed 0 bases from V and 1 base from J, with 6 bases in between. CDR1 and CDR2 from the germline V gene are LNHNV and YYDKDF (reference sequence). The CDR3 runs to 14 residues. In DNA, the CDR3 is TGTGCCACCAGCAGAGATCGAGGGAACACTGAAGCTTTCTTT. It yields the protein CATSRDRGNTEAFF.

In its sample, this clone was seen once. The chain links TRBV7-9 to TRBJ1-1; D perhaps matches TRBD1 (5 bases). Per the germline V gene, CDR1 is SEHNR and CDR2 is FQNEAQ (reference sequence). This CDR3 is built from 14 residues. V gave up 5 bases and J gave up 6 bases, with 16 bases separating them. In DNA, the CDR3 is TGTGCCAGCAGCCCGACTGAGGCGGGGGCTGAAGCTTTCTTT. Translation gives CASSPTEAGAEAFF.

The chain combines TRBV29-1 with TRBJ2-2, with D unresolved. CDR1 is SQVTM, CDR2 ANQGSEA, per germline. V shed 6 bases and J shed 4 bases, with 6 bases lying between them. This CDR3 is 11 amino acids long. Written as DNA, the CDR3 is TGCAGCGTCATTTTCACCGGGGAGCTGTTTTTT. Encoded protein: CSVIFTGELFF.

This clone was observed a handful of times. The chain couples TRBV6-5 to TRBJ2-7; TRBD1 might be the D (7 bases). The V gene's germline CDR1 is MNHEY and CDR2 SVGAGI. The CDR3 consists of 15 residues. V was shortened by 2 bases and J by 4 bases, with 15 bases between the two germline ends. The CDR3 region is CASSYGQGGRYEQYF. DNA for the CDR3: TGTGCCAGCAGTTACGGGCAGGGGGGTCGGTACGAGCAGTACTTC.

This clone has just a few counts. This chain uses TRBV5-4 with TRBJ1-4; D is ambiguous. V dropped 1 base and J dropped 5 bases, with 9 bases sitting between them. The CDR3 loop spans 14 amino acids. CDR1 SGHNT and CDR2 YYREEE come from the germline V gene (reference sequence). The CDR3 reads CASSLTDHNEKLFF. CDR3 bases: TGTGCCAGCAGCTTGACAGATCACAATGAAAAACTGTTTTTT.

V is TRBV7-3 and J is TRBJ1-2, with TRBD1 as a possible D gene (5 bases). V lost 2 bases and J lost 3, with 7 bases in between. The CDR3 runs 13 residues. Germline CDR1 and CDR2: SGHTA and FQGTGA. The CDR3 bases are TGTGCCAGCAGCTTAGACAGCTACTATGGCTACACCTTC. It translates to CASSLDSYYGYTF.

This chain connects TRBV5-1 to TRBJ1-1; D is unresolved. V was shortened by 0 bases and J by 7 bases, with 4 bases between the two germline ends. CDR3 length equals 11 residues. Germline V CDR1 and CDR2: SGHRS, YFSETQ. DNA for the CDR3: TGCGCCAGCAGCTTGGACAGTGAAGCTTTCTTT. It translates to CASSLDSEAFF. Filled out from reference TRBV5-1 and TRBJ1-1, the complete variable domain reads KAGVTQTPRYLIKTRGQQVTLSCSPISGHRSVSWYQQTPGQGLQFLFEYFSETQRNKGNFPGRFSGRQFSNSRSEMNVSTLELGDSALYLCASSLDSEAFFGQGTRLTVV.

The J gene is TRBJ2-2, the V gene TRBV28, with D possibly TRBD2 on 6 matching bases. V lost 10 bases and J 1 base, leaving 22 bases between the germline ends. The CDR3 contains 17 residues. CDR1 and CDR2 from the germline V gene are MDHEN and SYDVKM. The CDR3 DNA follows: TGTGCCACCAAAATTACAACGGGACTGATGAACACCGGGGAGCTGTTTTTT. Its translation: CATKITTGLMNTGELFF.

CDR3 DNA: TGTGCCAGTAGCTGGACAGGGGCTATTTACAATGAGCAGTTCTTC. Its protein product is CASSWTGAIYNEQFF. V and J are TRBV14 and TRBJ2-1; 9 nucleotides align to TRBD1. Germline V lookup: CDR1 SGHDN, CDR2 FVKESK. The CDR3 covers 15 residues. J gave up 4 bases and V 9 bases, and 10 bases lay outside the gene matches.